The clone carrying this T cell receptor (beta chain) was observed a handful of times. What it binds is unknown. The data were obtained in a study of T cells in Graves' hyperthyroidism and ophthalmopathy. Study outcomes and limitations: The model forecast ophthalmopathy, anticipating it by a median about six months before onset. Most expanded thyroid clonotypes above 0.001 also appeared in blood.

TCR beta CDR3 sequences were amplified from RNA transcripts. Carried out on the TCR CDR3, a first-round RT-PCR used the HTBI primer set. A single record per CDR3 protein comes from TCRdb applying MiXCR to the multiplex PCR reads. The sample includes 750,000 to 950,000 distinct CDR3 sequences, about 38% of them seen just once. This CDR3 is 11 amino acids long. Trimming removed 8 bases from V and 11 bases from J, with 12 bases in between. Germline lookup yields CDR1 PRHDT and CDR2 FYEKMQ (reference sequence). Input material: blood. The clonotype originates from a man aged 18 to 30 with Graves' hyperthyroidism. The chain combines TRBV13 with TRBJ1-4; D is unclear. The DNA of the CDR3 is TGTGCCAGCCCCCTGGGTGGGAAACTGTTTTTT. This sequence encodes CASPLGGKLFF.